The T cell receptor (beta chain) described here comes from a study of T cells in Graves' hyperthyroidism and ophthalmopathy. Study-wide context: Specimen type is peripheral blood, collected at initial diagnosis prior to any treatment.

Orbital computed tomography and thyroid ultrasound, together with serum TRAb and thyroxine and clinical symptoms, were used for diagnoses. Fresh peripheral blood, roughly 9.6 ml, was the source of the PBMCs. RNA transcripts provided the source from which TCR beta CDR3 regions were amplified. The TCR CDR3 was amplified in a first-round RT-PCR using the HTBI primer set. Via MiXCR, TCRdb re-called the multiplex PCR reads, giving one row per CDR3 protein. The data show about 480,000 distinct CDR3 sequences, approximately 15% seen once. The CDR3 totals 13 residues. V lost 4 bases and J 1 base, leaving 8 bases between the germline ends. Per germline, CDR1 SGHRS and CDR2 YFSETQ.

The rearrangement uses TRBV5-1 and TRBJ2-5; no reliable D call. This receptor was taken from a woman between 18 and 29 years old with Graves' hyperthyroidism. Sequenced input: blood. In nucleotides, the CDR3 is TGCGCCAGCAGCCGTCGACTCCAAGAGACCCAGTACTTC. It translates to CASSRRLQETQYF.